The following is a T cell receptor (beta chain) sequence with its context. Its antigen is not identified. The data were taken from a study of T-cell memory formation after mild COVID-19. The study, taken as a whole, reports: Contracting clones, day 15 to 85, had balanced CD4/CD8, and later expanders favored CD4+. The pre-infection memory compartment contained some responding clones, suggesting cross-reactive memory joined.

Barcoded TCR alpha and TCR beta cDNA libraries with UMIs came from 5'RACE using constant-segment primers. In TCRdb, the 5' RACE reads were re-called with MiXCR into one record per CDR3 protein. The sample carries about 150,000 distinct CDR3 sequences, about a fifth recorded once. Germline CDR1 and CDR2: LGHNA and YNFKEQ. V was trimmed by 0 bases and J by 3 bases, leaving 8 bases between them. The length of the CDR3 is 14 residues. Sequencing was performed on PBMCs or a T cell subset sorted from them (not recorded which). The receptor comes from an adult woman who had mild COVID-19 (a few samples of this study predate the infection). Cell type and time point are not known. The J gene is TRBJ1-1, the V gene TRBV4-2, with D uncertain. The chain's CDR3 is CASSQDQVDTEAFF. The CDR3 nucleotides are TGTGCCAGCAGCCAAGATCAGGTTGACACTGAAGCTTTCTTT.